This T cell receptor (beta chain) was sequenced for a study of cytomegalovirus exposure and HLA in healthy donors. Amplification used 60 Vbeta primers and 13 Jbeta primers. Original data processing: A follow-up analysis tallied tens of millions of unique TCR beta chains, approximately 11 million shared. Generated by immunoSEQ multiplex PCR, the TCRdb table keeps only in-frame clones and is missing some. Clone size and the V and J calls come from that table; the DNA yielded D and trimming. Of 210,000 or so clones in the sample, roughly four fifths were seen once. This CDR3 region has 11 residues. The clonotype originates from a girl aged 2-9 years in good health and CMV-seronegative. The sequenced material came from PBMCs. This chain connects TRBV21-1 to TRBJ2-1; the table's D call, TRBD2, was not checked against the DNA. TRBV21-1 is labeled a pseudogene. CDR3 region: CASSKGGASVF. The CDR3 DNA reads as TGTGCCAGCAGCAAAGGAGGGGCTAGCGTCTTC.